These 9 T cell receptor beta chains share one sample of origin, sequenced in a study of blood T cell repertoires in COVID-19. The table came from immunoSEQ multiplex PCR; TCRdb's copy has only in-frame clones and leaves some out. The sample carries some 180,000 clones, roughly 76% recorded once. The sequencing sample was made of peripheral blood. The receptors shown here come from a woman aged 40 to 50 with COVID-19, enrolled during active disease.

The gene calls are TRBV28 and TRBJ1-2; TRBD1 is a possible D gene (5 bases). V gave up 6 bases and J gave up 4 bases, with 12 bases separating them. This CDR3 contains 13 residues. Germline lookup yields CDR1 MDHEN and CDR2 SYDVKM. For the CDR3, the DNA is TGTGCCAGCAGACTCGGGACTCTCTATGGCTACACCTTC. Encoded protein: CASRLGTLYGYTF.

V is TRBV3-1 (or the pseudogene TRBV3-2) and J is TRBJ2-1; D is perhaps TRBD2 (6 bases). Germline V gene lookup returns CDR1 LGHDT and CDR2 YNNKEL (reference sequence). The CDR3 spans 13 residues. V lost 6 bases and J 7 bases, leaving 13 bases between the germline ends. CDR3 bases: TGTGCCAGCAGTAAACTAGCTAAAAATGAGCAGTTCTTC. Encoded protein: CASSKLAKNEQFF.

This chain links TRBV19 with TRBJ2-1, with D possibly matching TRBD2 (7 bases). V shed 4 bases and J shed 8 bases, with 18 bases lying between them. In germline, CDR1 is LNHDA, CDR2 SQIVND (reference sequence). The CDR3 loop spans 15 amino acids. In DNA, the CDR3 is TGTGCCAGTAGTAGCTTATCGGGGGGCCGCCATGAGCAGTTCTTC. Its translation is CASSSLSGGRHEQFF.

The chain uses TRBV2 and TRBJ2-5; 8 bases are a match to TRBD2. V shed 7 bases, J shed 0 bases, and the junction held 4 bases outside the gene matches. The germline gives CDR1 SNHLY, CDR2 FYNNEI. CDR3 size: 14 residues. In nucleotides, the CDR3 is TGTGCCAGCACCGGGACTAGGTACCAAGAGACCCAGTACTTC. Amino acid sequence: CASTGTRYQETQYF.

V and J are TRBV18 and TRBJ2-5; 10 bases line up with TRBD2. The CDR3 is 14 amino acids. The V segment lost 2 bases and the J segment 5 bases; nucleotides outside the gene matches: 2. CDR1 is KGHSH, CDR2 LQKENI, per germline. CDR3 in amino acids: CASSPASGSETQYF. The CDR3 region has the DNA TGTGCCAGCTCACCAGCTAGCGGGAGTGAGACCCAGTACTTC.

CDR3 sequence reads: CATSDPLASRPYNEQFF. The CDR3 nucleotides read TGTGCCACCAGTGATCCACTAGCCTCACGACCTTACAATGAGCAGTTCTTC. The gene calls are TRBV24-1 and TRBJ2-1; the D gene is possibly TRBD2 (6 bases). Between the trimmed V and J ends, which lost 3 bases and 4 bases, there was a span of 18 bases. Germline CDR1 is KGHDR and CDR2 is SFDVKD. CDR3 length equals 17 residues.

The V call is TRBV28, the J call TRBJ2-1, with TRBD1 matching over 9 bases. CDR3 length equals 19 residues. The V and J ends lost 10 bases and 10 bases, in that order; junction bases with no gene match: 29. Per germline, CDR1 MDHEN and CDR2 SYDVKM. The CDR3: CAITLETLNLETGGREQFF. The CDR3 bases are TGTGCCATCACGTTGGAGACGCTGAACCTCGAGACAGGGGGTCGGGAGCAGTTCTTC.

CDR3 loop: CAWSVSVSGNTIYF. The CDR3, as DNA: TGTGCCTGGAGTGTATCCGTTTCTGGAAACACCATATATTTT. The chain carries TRBV30 and TRBJ1-3; D not certain. The CDR3 extends over 14 amino acids. Germline CDR1 is GTSNPN and CDR2 is SVGIG (reference sequence). The V end lost 0 bases, the J end lost 1 base, and 7 bases lay between the germline ends. Supplemented by reference TRBV30 and TRBJ1-3, the full variable domain reads SQTIHQWPATLVQPVGSPLSLECTVEGTSNPNLYWYRQAAGRGLQLLFYSVGIGQISSEVPQNLSASRPQDRQFILSSKKLLLSDSGFYLCAWSVSVSGNTIYFGEGSWLTVV.

The genes are TRBV28 and TRBJ2-3, with a weak D call TRBD1 (5 bases). The V and J ends lost 7 bases and 0 bases respectively, with 11 bases between them. The germline CDR1 and CDR2 sequences are MDHEN and SYDVKM. The CDR3 runs 14 residues. CDR3 DNA: TGTGCCAGCAAGTATCAGGGAAGCACAGATACGCAGTATTTT. Protein: CASKYQGSTDTQYF. Drawing the rest from reference TRBV28 and TRBJ2-3, the complete variable domain is DVKVTQSSRYLVKRTGEKVFLECVQDMDHENMFWYRQDPGLGLRLIYFSYDVKMKEKGDIPEGYSVSREKKERFSLILESASTNQTSMYLCASKYQGSTDTQYFGPGTRLTVL.